This T cell receptor beta chain emerged from a study of technical replicates of blood from four donors. CDR3 size: 13 residues. The V gene's germline CDR1 is MNHEY and CDR2 SVGAGI. V shed 6 bases and J 4 bases; nucleotides not matched to a gene: 4. Assay: immunoSEQ multiplex PCR; the TCRdb copy retains only in-frame clones and omits some. The table lists about 85,000 clones, about 94% of them singletons. The material sequenced was T cells isolated from PBMCs. The sequence was collected from a human donor in good health. The chain joins TRBV6-5 to TRBJ1-2; the match to TRBD1 covers 8 bases. The CDR3 sequence is CASRGTGGYGYTF. In DNA, the CDR3 is TGTGCCAGCAGGGGGACAGGTGGCTATGGCTACACCTTC.